Below are 11 T cell receptor beta chains sequenced from a single sample in a study of T cell clonality in common variable immunodeficiency. Study-wide results and limits: Fewer deletions and N-nucleotide insertions were reportedly seen in common variable immunodeficiency TCR beta sequences.

The data were produced by immunoSEQ multiplex PCR, yet TCRdb's version contains in-frame clones alone and is incomplete. The table gives 6,500 to 8,500 clones; the top ten clones make up around 3.8% of it. The antigens these receptors bind are not known. Sample: peripheral blood mononuclear cells. These receptors all come from a human donor with common variable immunodeficiency.

This clone is medium-sized by frequency. The read terminates 3 residues before the CDR3 end, so the remaining end is supplied by the germline J gene. The chain combines TRBV19 with TRBJ2-1; 11 nucleotides align to TRBD2. CDR1 and CDR2 (germline): LNHDA, SQIVND (reference sequence). V shed 9 bases, J shed 4 bases, and the junction held 5 bases outside the gene matches. The CDR3 loop spans 14 amino acids. The DNA read from the CDR3 is TGTGCCAGCTCACTAGCGGGAGCTTACAATGAG. It specifies CASSLAGAYNE. The entire CDR3 sequence reads CASSLAGAYNEQFF.

Notes on this clone: The observed sequence ends 3 residues before the CDR3 terminus, with the missing tail filled in from the germline J gene. The chain combines TRBV7-2 with TRBJ2-7, with 9 bases lining up with TRBD1. V shed 5 bases and J 3 bases; nucleotides not matched to a gene: 8. CDR3 length equals 15 residues. Per the germline V gene, CDR1 is SGHTA and CDR2 is FQGNSA. CDR3 sequence reads: CASSPKTGGFYEQYF. The covered CDR3 bases are TGTGCCAGCAGCCCGAAGACAGGGGGGTTCTACGAG.

Of note for this clone: With the read ending 3 residues before the CDR3 end, the germline J gene is used to fill in that end. The chain has TRBV18 and TRBJ1-1, with a tentative D call TRBD1 (5 bases). Trimming removed 3 bases at V and 4 bases at J, with 15 bases between. Germline assignment: CDR1 KGHSH and CDR2 LQKENI. The CDR3 loop spans 15 amino acids. The CDR3 DNA, read in part, is TGTGCCAGCTCACCTGTCGGGGGAGGTAGCACTGAA. It codes for CASSPVGGGSTE. The complete CDR3 sequence is CASSPVGGGSTEAFF.

About this clone itself: The read halts 3 residues ahead of the CDR3 end, with the missing end drawn from the germline J gene. V is TRBV2 and J is TRBJ2-3; TRBD1 aligns across 8 bases. The CDR3 is 12 residues long. The germline gives CDR1 SNHLY, CDR2 FYNNEI. This CDR3 is CASSLGQGTQYF. The part of the CDR3 DNA that was read is TGTGCCAGCAGCCTAGGACAGGGAACG. The whole variable domain, remainder taken from reference TRBV2 and TRBJ2-3, is EPEVTQTPSHQVTQMGQEVILRCVPISNHLYFYWYRQILGQKVEFLVSFYNNEISEKSEIFDDQFSVERPDGSNFTLKIRSTKLEDSAMYFCASSLGQGTQYFGPGTRLTVL.

Turning to this clone: Read coverage stops 3 residues before the CDR3 terminus; the germline J gene supplies the remainder. The chain combines TRBV19 with TRBJ1-3, with 8 nucleotides matching TRBD1. The CDR3 runs 15 residues. J gave up 4 bases and V 7 bases, and 9 bases lay outside the gene matches. Germline lookup yields CDR1 LNHDA and CDR2 SQIVND (reference sequence). This CDR3 is CASTYGTGPGNTIYF. The part of the CDR3 DNA that was read is TGTGCCAGTACCTATGGGACAGGCCCGGGAAACACC.

About this clone itself: Coverage ceases 3 residues before the CDR3 finishes, and the germline J gene fills in the end. The rearrangement uses TRBV18 and TRBJ2-3; 14 nucleotides match TRBD2. Germline lookup yields CDR1 KGHSH and CDR2 LQKENI. CDR3 length: 18 residues. The CDR3 is CASSPMETSGGAPGAQYF. The CDR3 bases that were read are TGTGCCAGCTCACCGATGGAGACTAGCGGGGGGGCCCCCGGGGCG.

In regard to this clone: From the germline J gene comes the end of the CDR3, since the read stops 3 residues before it. The chain employs TRBV19 and TRBJ2-1; 14 positions match TRBD2. The germline gives CDR1 LNHDA, CDR2 SQIVND (reference sequence). J was trimmed by 3 bases and V by 6 bases; bases with no gene match: 16. CDR3 length: 20 amino acids. The CDR3 sequence: CASRGSPGLAGVRNYNEQFF. The CDR3 DNA, read in part, is TGTGCCAGTAGGGGCAGCCCGGGACTAGCGGGAGTCAGAAACTACAATGAG.

A remark on this clone: Read coverage stops 3 residues before the CDR3 terminus; the germline J gene supplies the remainder. This sequence joins TRBV5-1 and TRBJ2-3; D perhaps matches TRBD1 (5 bases). Trimming stripped 0 bases from V and 1 base from J, with 6 bases between. Germline assignment: CDR1 SGHRS and CDR2 YFSETQ. The CDR3 covers 14 residues. The CDR3 here is CASSLVTGTDTQYF. The part of the CDR3 DNA that was read is TGCGCCAGCAGCTTGGTGACAGGCACAGATACG.

Points on this clone: The missing CDR3 end, 3 residues past where the read stops, is filled in from the germline J gene. The chain recombines TRBV11-2 with TRBJ2-7; possible D gene TRBD1, 6 bases. Germline-derived CDR1 and CDR2 are SGHAT and FQNNGV. The CDR3 is 14 amino acids. With 6 bases removed from V and 1 base from J, the gap between germline ends came to 13 bases. The CDR3 bases that were read are TGTGCCAGCAGACCAAACAGGGTTTCCTACGAG. This encodes CASRPNRVSYE. In full, the CDR3 reads CASRPNRVSYEQYF.

A word on this clone: The CDR3 goes on 3 residues after the read ends, and that part is filled in from the germline J gene. V usage is TRBV20-1 and J usage is TRBJ2-5, with TRBD2 identical over 11 bases. Germline V CDR1 and CDR2: DFQATT, SNEGSKA (reference sequence). Losses at the gene ends were 3 bases for V and 2 bases for J; bases not matched to a gene: 8. CDR3 size: 16 residues. Partial CDR3 DNA: TGCAGTGCTAGCCGACCGACTAGCGGGATTCAAGAGACC. Translation gives CSASRPTSGIQET. The CDR3 reads in full as CSASRPTSGIQETQYF.

In the case of this clone: Coverage ceases 3 residues before the CDR3 finishes, and the germline J gene fills in the end. This chain uses TRBV6-2 or TRBV6-3 with TRBJ2-7, with 7 bases lining up with TRBD1. The CDR3 totals 14 residues. The V gene's germline CDR1 is MNHEY and CDR2 SVGEGT. Germline trimming cut 6 bases from V and 2 bases from J; bases unmatched to any gene: 7. Here the CDR3 reads CASSQTGTPYEQYF. The covered CDR3 bases are TGTGCCAGCAGCCAGACAGGGACCCCCTACGAG.